The sequence of this T cell receptor (beta chain) was determined in a study of shared clonotypes between healthy human individuals. At the level of the study: Each donor's CD4 naive and CD4 memory cells filled three plates apiece, CD8 naive two, and CD8 memory one. Findings and limits, study-wide: Naive CD4 clonotypes overlapped across a handful of donors at roughly 5%. A generally larger estimated richness was seen in naive subsets than in memory subsets. At large depth, rarefaction still showed sorted-subset sequencing to be incomplete.

V was clipped by 6 bases and J by 0 bases, with 12 bases between them. Germline loops: CDR1 MDHEN, CDR2 SYDVKM. The CDR3 is 15 amino acids. Produced via immunoSEQ multiplex PCR; TCRdb's table is partial and in-frame only. The sample carries some 2,100,000 clones, approximately 94% recorded once. On this clone: What it recognizes is unknown.

Positive CCR7 selection of CD45RO-negative cells yielded the naive CD8 cells, and terminally differentiated effector memory CD45RA+ cells were excluded. This sequence originates from a man aged 18 to 35 in good health. Some clones in this sample may be carry-over from other donors' samples. The sample consisted of naive CD8+ T cells from PBMCs. The chain has TRBV28 and TRBJ1-3; no reliable D call. Here the CDR3 DNA reads TGTGCCAGCAGCCGACGGTTGAGCTCTGGAAACACCATATATTTT. Residues: CASSRRLSSGNTIYF.